A single T cell receptor (beta chain) is shown here with its context. CDR3 length: 15 amino acids. Germline assignment: CDR1 SGHNT and CDR2 YYREEE (reference sequence). Trimming pared 0 bases from V and 3 bases from J, leaving 10 bases between. The sample comes from a study of blood T cell repertoires in COVID-19. Study details: COVID-19 samples from acute and convalescent phases originated in the United States, Italy and Spain. T cells, B-cell-depleted T cells, or PBMCs provided the cDNA or gDNA that served as material.

Original data processing: Amplification from reference gene primers served as the basis for estimated nucleated cell counts. The data were produced by immunoSEQ multiplex PCR, yet TCRdb's version contains in-frame clones alone and is incomplete. V, J and clone size are those of that table, while D and trimming were read from the DNA. Found here are more than 200,000 clones, around nine tenths of them singletons; the top ten hold under 5%. Symptom resolution, clearance, or two negative PCRs marked the recovered donors of Cohort 3. Input material: PBMCs or T cells enriched from blood (not recorded which). The chain uses TRBV5-4 and TRBJ2-1, with D possibly matching TRBD2 (6 bases). The receptor was isolated from a woman aged 25 to 39 who had recovered from COVID-19. The CDR3 DNA reads as TGTGCCAGCAGCTTGGGGGTTAGCGGCTACAATGAGCAGTTCTTC. It is translated as CASSLGVSGYNEQFF.